These 24 T cell receptor beta chains originate from one sample sequenced in a study of ipilimumab plus nivolumab after autologous stem cell transplantation. Sequencing was performed with immunoSEQ multiplex PCR; in TCRdb, only in-frame clones are kept and a portion is missing. The data show more than 15,000 clones, around four fifths seen once. Material: PBMCs, obtained in a trial of ipilimumab plus nivolumab as post-transplant consolidation. These receptors originate from a male donor with diffuse large B-cell lymphoma.

The chain links TRBV6-6 to TRBJ1-5, with D possibly matching TRBD1 (6 bases). Between the trimmed V and J ends, which lost 4 bases and 1 base, there was a span of 11 bases. Germline values: CDR1 MNHNY, CDR2 SVGAGI (reference sequence). This CDR3 is built from 15 residues. In DNA form, the CDR3 reads TGTGCCAGCAGTTCGTCAGGGGTCAGCAATCAGCCCCAGCATTTT. It specifies CASSSSGVSNQPQHF.

The chain employs TRBV4-2 and TRBJ1-2; tentatively, D is TRBD1 (6 bases). Germline values: CDR1 LGHNA, CDR2 YNFKEQ. The CDR3 sequence is 15 residues long. Deletions cut 0 bases from V and 2 bases from J, with 10 bases between. CDR3 sequence: CASSQDTGSNYGYTF. DNA for the CDR3: TGTGCCAGCAGCCAAGACACAGGGAGCAACTATGGCTACACCTTC.

The V gene is TRBV5-1, the J gene TRBJ2-5, with D tentatively TRBD2 (5 bases). V lost 1 base, J lost 0 bases, and 7 bases lay in between. This CDR3 contains 14 residues. Germline-derived CDR1 and CDR2 are SGHRS and YFSETQ. The CDR3 DNA sequence: TGCGCCAGCAGCTTGCAAGCGGACCAAGAGACCCAGTACTTC. Translation gives CASSLQADQETQYF.

J is TRBJ2-1 and V is TRBV14, with a possible D match to TRBD1 (6 bases). The CDR3 extends over 14 amino acids. The germline V and J ends were trimmed by 4 bases and 4 bases, with 11 bases remaining between them. Germline V gives CDR1 SGHDN, CDR2 FVKESK. CDR3 DNA sequence: TGTGCCAGCAGCCTGCGGACAGTATACAATGAGCAGTTCTTC. Translating gives CASSLRTVYNEQFF.

The rearrangement links TRBV11-3 to TRBJ2-3, with 7 bases matching TRBD2. Germline V gene data show CDR1 as SGHNT and CDR2 as YENEEA. The V segment lost 1 base and the J segment 5 bases; nucleotides outside the gene matches: 3. The CDR3 extends over 14 amino acids. CDR3: CASSLGLAEDTQYF. In DNA, the CDR3 is TGTGCCAGCAGCTTAGGCCTAGCGGAAGATACGCAGTATTTT.

This clone was recorded only once. V usage is TRBV9 and J usage is TRBJ2-2; 8 bases are shared with TRBD2. Per the germline V gene, CDR1 is SGDLS and CDR2 is YYNGEE. V lost 4 bases to trimming and J lost 0 bases; unmatched junction nucleotides: 5. The CDR3 runs to 16 residues. The CDR3 protein is CASSFLSGANTGELFF. CDR3 DNA: TGTGCCAGCAGCTTCCTTAGCGGGGCGAACACCGGGGAGCTGTTTTTT.

The chain combines TRBV15 with TRBJ1-1; D gene uncertain. The V gene's germline CDR1 is LNHNV and CDR2 YYDKDF (reference sequence). The CDR3 is 14 amino acids. The V end lost 0 bases, the J end lost 6 bases, and 11 bases lay between the germline ends. CDR3 nucleotide sequence: TGTGCCACCAGCAGAGATCCTGGAGGAGCTGAAGCTTTCTTT. Residues: CATSRDPGGAEAFF.

This clone was counted only a few times. The V gene is TRBV10-3, the J gene TRBJ1-1; 7 nucleotides agree with TRBD1. This CDR3 comprises 15 residues. V trimming: 9 bases; J trimming: 0 bases; junction bases outside the gene matches: 10. The germline V gene encodes CDR1 ENHRY and CDR2 SYGVKD. CDR3 bases: TGTGCCATATCCCTATCCGGGACAGTGAACACTGAAGCTTTCTTT. As protein: CAISLSGTVNTEAFF.

J is TRBJ2-7 and V is TRBV19; 8 bases map to TRBD1. The V gene end was trimmed by 3 bases and the J gene end by 2 bases; junction bases not matched to a gene: 3. Germline CDR1 is LNHDA and CDR2 is SQIVND (reference sequence). There are 14 residues in the CDR3. DNA for the CDR3: TGTGCCAGTAGTATGGACAGGGACACCTACGAGCAGTACTTC. This codes for CASSMDRDTYEQYF. The full variable domain, with the rest looked up from reference TRBV19 and TRBJ2-7, is DGGITQSPKYLFRKEGQNVTLSCEQNLNHDAMYWYRQDPGQGLRLIYYSQIVNDFQKGDIAEGYSVSREKKESFPLTVTSAQKNPTAFYLCASSMDRDTYEQYFGPGTRLTVT.

This rearrangement joins TRBV5-1 to TRBJ2-5; 9 nucleotides agree with TRBD2. CDR3 length equals 18 residues. Germline values: CDR1 SGHRS, CDR2 YFSETQ. V lost 4 bases to trimming and J lost 1 base; unmatched junction nucleotides: 14. The CDR3 region has the DNA TGCGCCAGCAGCCCCTTCCCGGGAGCGGGGGGCCTCCAAGAGACCCAGTACTTC. Amino acids: CASSPFPGAGGLQETQYF.

The CDR3 DNA follows: TGCGCCAGCAGCCAAGGGATACAGTGGGATTCTAACTATGGCTACACCTTC. Its translation: CASSQGIQWDSNYGYTF. The V and J genes are TRBV4-1 and TRBJ1-2; the D is unclear. There are 17 residues in the CDR3. Germline values: CDR1 MGHRA, CDR2 YSYEKL. Trimming pared 1 base from V and 0 bases from J, leaving 15 bases between.

The chain combines TRBV7-9 with TRBJ2-2; D possibly corresponds to TRBD2 (7 bases). CDR3 size: 14 residues. Germline V gene lookup returns CDR1 SEHNR and CDR2 FQNEAQ (reference sequence). V gave up 5 bases and J gave up 6 bases, with 13 bases separating them. The CDR3 DNA reads as TGTGCCAGCAGCCAAGGGGGGGTGCCCGGGGAGCTGTTTTTT. Its protein is CASSQGGVPGELFF.

This rearrangement joins TRBV23-1 to TRBJ2-3; maybe TRBD1 (5 bases). TRBV23-1 is filed as an ORF, its function uncertain. V lost 7 bases and J lost 6, with 23 bases in between. There are 16 residues in the CDR3. For the CDR3, the DNA is TGCGCCAGCACTCCGCTCCAGGGCGAAATGGGTGATACGCAGTATTTT. This gives the protein CASTPLQGEMGDTQYF.

This chain links TRBV4-1 with TRBJ2-1; D is possibly TRBD2 (7 bases). Trimming stripped 0 bases from V and 1 base from J, with 13 bases between. CDR1 MGHRA and CDR2 YSYEKL come from the germline V gene. The CDR3 is made up of 17 amino acids. CDR3 sequence (DNA): TGCGCCAGCAGCCAAGATTGGGGGGGGGCATCCTACAATGAGCAGTTCTTC. Protein sequence: CASSQDWGGASYNEQFF.

The chain joins TRBV19 to TRBJ1-5; D remains ambiguous. V lost 5 bases and J 2 bases, leaving 16 bases between the germline ends. This CDR3 has 16 amino acids. CDR1 is LNHDA and CDR2 is SQIVND in the germline V gene (reference sequence). The CDR3 DNA reads as TGTGCCAGTAGTCTTCAACCTCTGGAGGGCAATCAGCCCCAGCATTTT. Amino acids: CASSLQPLEGNQPQHF.

This sequence joins TRBV7-9 and TRBJ2-1; 8 bases line up with TRBD2. CDR3 length: 16 amino acids. Germline loops: CDR1 SEHNR, CDR2 FQNEAQ (reference sequence). The V and J ends lost 5 bases and 9 bases, in that order; junction bases with no gene match: 15. The CDR3 region is CASSPGTGGGRSEQFF. For the CDR3, the DNA is TGTGCCAGCAGCCCAGGGACCGGGGGCGGGAGGAGTGAGCAGTTCTTC. Looking up the rest from reference TRBV7-9 and TRBJ2-1 gives the full variable domain: DTGVSQNPRHKITKRGQNVTFRCDPISEHNRLYWYRQTLGQGPEFLTYFQNEAQLEKSRLLSDRFSAERPKGSFSTLEIQRTEQGDSAMYLCASSPGTGGGRSEQFFGPGTRLTVL.

This chain joins TRBV11-2 and TRBJ2-7; the D is unclear. The CDR3 has 13 residues. Germline values: CDR1 SGHAT, CDR2 FQNNGV. Trimming left V 5 bases short and J 3 bases short, with 11 bases between. The CDR3 nucleotides are TGTGCCAGCAGCATTATAGAGCACTACGAGCAGTACTTC. Residues: CASSIIEHYEQYF.

This sequence joins TRBV27 and TRBJ2-7; D possibly corresponds to TRBD2 (5 bases). Per the germline V gene, CDR1 is MNHEY and CDR2 is SMNVEV (reference sequence). This CDR3 has 13 amino acids. The V end lost 10 bases, the J end lost 5 bases, and 18 bases lay between the germline ends. The CDR3 spells CATRGPSTHEQYF. The DNA for the CDR3 is TGTGCCACTCGAGGGCCCTCGACCCACGAGCAGTACTTC.

The genes are TRBV2 and TRBJ1-1; TRBD1 is a possible D gene (5 bases). The CDR3 runs 13 residues. Trimming left V 6 bases short and J 1 base short, with 9 bases between. Germline V gene sequence: CDR1 SNHLY, CDR2 FYNNEI. The CDR3 nucleotides are TGTGCCAGCAGCAGGGATGGGAACACTGAAGCTTTCTTT. Protein product: CASSRDGNTEAFF.

This chain links TRBV6-5 with TRBJ2-7, with 10 bases fitting TRBD1. Germline CDR1 MNHEY, CDR2 SVGAGI. V was clipped by 0 bases and J by 7 bases; unmatched bases: 6. The CDR3 has 15 amino acids. As DNA, the CDR3 is TGTGCCAGCAGTTACTCGACAGGGGGCTCGAGGGAGCAGTACTTC. Protein sequence: CASSYSTGGSREQYF.

The chain recombines TRBV7-9 with TRBJ2-1; D is unclear. Per the germline V gene, CDR1 is SEHNR and CDR2 is FQNEAQ (reference sequence). Trimming pared 0 bases from V and 6 bases from J, leaving 6 bases between. The CDR3 extends over 13 amino acids. CDR3 loop: CASSLAAFNEQFF. The DNA for the CDR3 is TGTGCCAGCAGCTTAGCGGCGTTCAATGAGCAGTTCTTC.

This sequence joins TRBV5-4 and TRBJ2-5; D could derive from TRBD1 or TRBD2 (7 bases each). The ends were cut back, 3 bases at V and 4 bases at J, with 22 bases in the middle. The CDR3 covers 17 residues. The germline gives CDR1 SGHNT, CDR2 YYREEE (reference sequence). CDR3: CASSSKGGGGLGETQYF. As DNA, the CDR3 is TGTGCCAGCAGCTCCAAAGGGGGCGGGGGCCTCGGAGAGACCCAGTACTTC.

The chain couples TRBV7-2 to TRBJ1-1, with a possible D match to TRBD1 (6 bases). The CDR3 is 14 amino acids. Germline V gene lookup returns CDR1 SGHTA and CDR2 FQGNSA. The ends were cut back, 5 bases at V and 4 bases at J, with 14 bases in the middle. The CDR3 here is CASSNGGRGTEAFF. DNA of the CDR3: TGTGCCAGCAGCAATGGGGGGCGAGGCACTGAAGCTTTCTTT.

As for this clone: The same CDR3 arises from other DNA sequences in this sample as well. This rearrangement joins TRBV5-1 to TRBJ2-1, with D maybe TRBD1 (7 bases). Per the germline V gene, CDR1 is SGHRS and CDR2 is YFSETQ. V was trimmed by 0 bases and J by 4 bases, leaving 11 bases between them. CDR3 length: 15 amino acids. The CDR3 DNA reads as TGCGCCAGCAGCTTGGTGGAGGGGGCTTACAATGAGCAGTTCTTC. It is translated as CASSLVEGAYNEQFF. The whole variable domain, filled in from reference TRBV5-1 and TRBJ2-1, reads KAGVTQTPRYLIKTRGQQVTLSCSPISGHRSVSWYQQTPGQGLQFLFEYFSETQRNKGNFPGRFSGRQFSNSRSEMNVSTLELGDSALYLCASSLVEGAYNEQFFGPGTRLTVL.